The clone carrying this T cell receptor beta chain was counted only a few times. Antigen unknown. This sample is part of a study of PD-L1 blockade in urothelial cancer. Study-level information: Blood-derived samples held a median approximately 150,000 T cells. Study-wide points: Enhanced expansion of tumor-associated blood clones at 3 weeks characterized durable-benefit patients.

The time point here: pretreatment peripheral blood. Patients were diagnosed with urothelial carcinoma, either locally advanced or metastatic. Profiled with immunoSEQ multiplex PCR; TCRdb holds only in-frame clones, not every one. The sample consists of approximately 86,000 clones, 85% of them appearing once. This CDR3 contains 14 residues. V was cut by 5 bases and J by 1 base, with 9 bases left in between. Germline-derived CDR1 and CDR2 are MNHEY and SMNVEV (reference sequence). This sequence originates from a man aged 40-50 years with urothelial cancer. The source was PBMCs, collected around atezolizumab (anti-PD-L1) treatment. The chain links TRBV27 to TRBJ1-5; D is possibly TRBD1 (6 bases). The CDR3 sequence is CASSLRGSNQPQHF. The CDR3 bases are TGTGCCAGCAGTCTTAGGGGGAGCAATCAGCCCCAGCATTTT.